The 9 T cell receptor beta chains below come from one sample, sequenced in a study of response to subunit inactivated influenza vaccine. MiXCR, applied by TCRdb to the RT-PCR reads, yields one record per CDR3 protein. This repertoire shows about 650,000 distinct CDR3 sequences, around 16% found once; its top ten account for 11%. The sequences come from PBMCs from blood, collected about 13 days after vaccination. The receptor set was obtained from a man aged 50 to 59 who received an inactivated influenza vaccine.

This clonotype has only a few counts. V and J are TRBV12-3 or TRBV12-4 and TRBJ1-2; weak D call: TRBD1 (5 bases). This CDR3 region has 13 residues. Trimming shortened V by 3 bases and J by 4 bases, and 9 bases separated the two germline ends. CDR3 residues: CASSFRVTYGYTF. The CDR3 nucleotides are TGTGCCAGCAGTTTCAGGGTAACCTATGGCTACACCTTC.

At least ten counts were recorded for this clonotype. The J gene is TRBJ2-7, the V gene TRBV7-2; no reliable D call. V was pared by 0 bases and J by 2 bases, with 8 bases between. CDR1 is SGHTA and CDR2 is FQGNSA in the germline V gene. This CDR3 comprises 14 residues. The CDR3 loop reads CASSLAPGTYEQYF. CDR3 coding DNA: TGTGCCAGCAGCTTAGCCCCTGGTACCTACGAGCAGTACTTC.

J is TRBJ1-1 and V is TRBV20-1; D is possibly TRBD1 (6 bases). The CDR3 has 13 residues. V dropped 5 bases and J dropped 1 base, with 11 bases sitting between them. Germline V gene data show CDR1 as DFQATT and CDR2 as SNEGSKA (reference sequence). The CDR3 sequence: CSAAWGANTEAFF. CDR3 in DNA: TGCAGTGCTGCCTGGGGGGCGAACACTGAAGCTTTCTTT.

This chain links TRBV6-5 with TRBJ2-5, with 8 bases identical to TRBD1. Trimming at V came to 0 bases and at J to 4 bases, leaving 7 bases not matched to a gene. Germline CDR1 and CDR2: MNHEY and SVGAGI. This CDR3 is 16 amino acids long. CDR3 DNA sequence: TGTGCCAGCAGTTACTCGAGAACAGGGGGTCGAGAGACCCAGTACTTC. Translating it yields CASSYSRTGGRETQYF.

This clonotype was recorded many times. The J gene is TRBJ2-5, the V gene TRBV5-1; no reliable D call. The CDR3 extends over 15 amino acids. The V gene's germline CDR1 is SGHRS and CDR2 YFSETQ. V gave up 4 bases and J gave up 0 bases, with 13 bases separating them. The CDR3: CASSPTGVNQETQYF. DNA for the CDR3: TGCGCCAGCAGCCCGACTGGAGTAAACCAAGAGACCCAGTACTTC. Complete variable domain (other parts from reference TRBV5-1 and TRBJ2-5): KAGVTQTPRYLIKTRGQQVTLSCSPISGHRSVSWYQQTPGQGLQFLFEYFSETQRNKGNFPGRFSGRQFSNSRSEMNVSTLELGDSALYLCASSPTGVNQETQYFGPGTRLLVL.

This chain joins TRBV5-1 and TRBJ2-7, with D possibly called TRBD1 or TRBD2 (5 bases each). Germline V gene lookup returns CDR1 SGHRS and CDR2 YFSETQ. V lost 0 bases, J lost 5 bases, and 12 bases lay in between. There are 14 residues in the CDR3. The CDR3 DNA follows: TGCGCCAGCAGCTTGGAAGGGGCGGGCCACGAGCAGTACTTC. Amino acids: CASSLEGAGHEQYF. Variable domain in full (rest from reference TRBV5-1 and TRBJ2-7): KAGVTQTPRYLIKTRGQQVTLSCSPISGHRSVSWYQQTPGQGLQFLFEYFSETQRNKGNFPGRFSGRQFSNSRSEMNVSTLELGDSALYLCASSLEGAGHEQYFGPGTRLTVT.

This clonotype was seen a handful of times. The chain is built from TRBV12-3 or TRBV12-4 and TRBJ1-5; TRBD1 agrees at 9 bases. The trim removed 5 bases at V and 3 bases at J, leaving 8 bases unmatched. The CDR3 extends over 16 amino acids. CDR3 sequence reads: CASSDPGQGPNQPQHF. The CDR3 DNA is TGTGCCAGCAGTGACCCGGGACAGGGCCCCAATCAGCCCCAGCATTTT.

The chain has TRBV11-3 and TRBJ2-1; TRBD2 agrees at 10 bases. The length of the CDR3 is 17 residues. The V gene end was trimmed by 3 bases and the J gene end by 8 bases; junction bases not matched to a gene: 13. Germline assignment: CDR1 SGHNT and CDR2 YENEEA. Here the CDR3 DNA reads TGTGCCAGCAGCTTTTCACGGGGAGCTAGCGGGAGCGATGAGCAGTTCTTC. It translates to CASSFSRGASGSDEQFF.

The V gene is TRBV28, the J gene TRBJ2-5; the match to TRBD1 covers 7 bases. Per germline, CDR1 MDHEN and CDR2 SYDVKM. Germline trimming cut 7 bases from V and 3 bases from J; bases unmatched to any gene: 17. This CDR3 spans 17 amino acids. CDR3 sequence: CASKKFLFRQGEETQYF. CDR3 nucleotides: TGTGCCAGCAAAAAGTTCCTTTTCCGACAGGGTGAAGAGACCCAGTACTTC.